The 3 T cell receptor beta chains given below trace back to one sample, sequenced in a study of Ad26.COV2.S vaccination and SARS-CoV-2 variants. TCRdb's copy holds only in-frame clones and misses some; the assay was immunoSEQ multiplex PCR. The sample consists of about 480,000 clones, about 83% of them appearing once. The treatment: around 19 received Ad26.COV2.S at low or high dose, single or two shots; 5 received placebo; per-sample allocation not given. Material that was analyzed had been drawn on day 63 after the first vaccine or placebo injection. This specimen consisted of peripheral blood, obtained in a trial of Ad26.COV2.S vaccine versus placebo. The receptors stem from a person aged 18-60 years who received the Ad26.COV2.S COVID-19 vaccine or a placebo.

A word on this clone: Other DNA sequences in the same sample also yield this CDR3. V and J are TRBV3-1 (or the pseudogene TRBV3-2) and TRBJ2-5; D is unclear. Trimming took 4 bases from V and 5 from J, leaving 8 bases between them. Per the germline V gene, CDR1 is LGHDT and CDR2 is YNNKEL (reference sequence). The CDR3 covers 12 residues. CDR3 amino acids: CASSPLGETQYF. The CDR3 region has the DNA TGTGCCAGCAGCCCGCTAGGGGAGACCCAGTACTTC.

CDR3 bases: TGCGCCAGCGTCTCCTCGACAGGGGTCGGCTACACCTTC. This encodes CASVSSTGVGYTF. The rearrangement joins TRBV5-1 to TRBJ1-2; 8 bases align to TRBD1. Trimming removed 7 bases from V and 8 bases from J; junction bases left unmatched: 10. CDR3 length equals 13 residues. Germline V CDR1 and CDR2: SGHRS, YFSETQ.

The chain combines TRBV29-1 with TRBJ2-1; 7 bases align to TRBD2. The germline CDR1 and CDR2 sequences are SQVTM and ANQGSEA. The CDR3 runs to 12 residues. V shed 3 bases, J shed 12 bases, and the junction held 8 bases outside the gene matches. CDR3 loop: CSVDGAGEWQFF. DNA of the CDR3: TGCAGCGTTGATGGGGCGGGAGAATGGCAGTTCTTC.